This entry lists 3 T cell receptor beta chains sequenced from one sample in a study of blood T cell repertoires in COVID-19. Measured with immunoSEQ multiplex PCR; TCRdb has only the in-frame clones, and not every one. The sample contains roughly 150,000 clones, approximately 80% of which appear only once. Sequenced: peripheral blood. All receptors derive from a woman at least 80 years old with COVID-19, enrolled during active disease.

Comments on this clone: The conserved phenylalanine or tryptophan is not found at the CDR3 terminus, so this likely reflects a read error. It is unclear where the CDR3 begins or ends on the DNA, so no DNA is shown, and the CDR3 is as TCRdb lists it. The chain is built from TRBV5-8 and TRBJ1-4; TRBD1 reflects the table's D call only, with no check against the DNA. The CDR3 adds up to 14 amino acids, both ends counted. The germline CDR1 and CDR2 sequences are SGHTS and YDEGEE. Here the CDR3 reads CASSLPLDDRGLSG.

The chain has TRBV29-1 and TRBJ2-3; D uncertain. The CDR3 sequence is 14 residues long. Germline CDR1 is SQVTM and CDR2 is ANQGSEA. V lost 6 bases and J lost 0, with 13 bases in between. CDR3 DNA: TGCAGCGTGACCCCCGTAGCTAGCACAGATACGCAGTATTTT. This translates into CSVTPVASTDTQYF.

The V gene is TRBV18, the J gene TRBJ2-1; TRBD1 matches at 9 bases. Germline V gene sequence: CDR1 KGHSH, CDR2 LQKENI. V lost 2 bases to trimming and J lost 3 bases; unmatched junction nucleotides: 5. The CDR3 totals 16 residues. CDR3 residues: CASSPAGTGNYNEQFF. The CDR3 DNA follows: TGTGCCAGCTCACCAGCCGGGACAGGGAACTACAATGAGCAGTTCTTC.